The rows below give T cell receptor beta chains drawn from one sample of a study of naive and memory T cell subsets. TCRdb used MiXCR to reprocess the UMI-ligation and nested PCR reads, holding one entry per CDR3 protein. The table includes around 110,000 distinct CDR3 sequences, just over 35% detected once. The sequencing input was central memory CD4+ T cells from blood. The receptor source for this set is a human donor in good health. The CDR3 runs from the conserved cysteine through the conserved F or W. The order of the fields is CDR3 protein, CDR3 DNA, V gene, D gene, clone size, J gene. A D gene is named only where the DNA matches it firmly. The size field is filled for only some rows; it gives once, few, many or a size class.

CDR3 protein: CSARENRGNGYTF
CDR3 DNA: TGCAGTGCTAGAGAAAACAGGGGTAATGGCTACACCTTC
V gene: TRBV20-1
D gene: TRBD1
clone size: few
J gene: TRBJ1-2

CDR3 protein: CASSLLGLAGVPPTDTQYF
CDR3 DNA: TGCGCCAGCAGCCTCTTAGGACTAGCGGGAGTCCCACCCACAGATACGCAGTATTTT
V gene: TRBV4-3
D gene: TRBD2
clone size: NA
J gene: TRBJ2-3

CDR3 protein: CASSYSMWPGSTSEQYF
CDR3 DNA: TGTGCCAGCAGTTACTCGATGTGGCCAGGGAGTACGTCCGAGCAGTACTTC
V gene: TRBV6-5
D gene: NA
clone size: NA
J gene: TRBJ2-7

CDR3 protein: CASSEPYSKDTQYF
CDR3 DNA: TGTGCCAGCAGTGAACCCTATAGCAAAGATACGCAGTATTTT
V gene: TRBV2
D gene: NA
clone size: few
J gene: TRBJ2-3

CDR3 protein: CASSLAGISTDTQYF
CDR3 DNA: TGTGCCAGCAGCTTAGCCGGGATTAGCACAGATACGCAGTATTTT
V gene: TRBV11-2
D gene: NA
clone size: NA
J gene: TRBJ2-3

CDR3 protein: CSASGLAGANPHTQYF
CDR3 DNA: TGCAGTGCTAGTGGACTAGCGGGAGCCAACCCCCATACGCAGTATTTT
V gene: TRBV20-1
D gene: TRBD2
clone size: few
J gene: TRBJ2-3

CDR3 protein: CASSLHQDPDTEAFF
CDR3 DNA: TGTGCCAGCAGCTTACACCAAGACCCGGACACTGAAGCTTTCTTT
V gene: TRBV9
D gene: NA
clone size: NA
J gene: TRBJ1-1

CDR3 protein: CASSQRHGTSRIEQFF
CDR3 DNA: TGCGCCAGCAGCCAGAGACACGGGACTAGTCGAATTGAGCAGTTCTTC
V gene: TRBV4-3
D gene: TRBD2
clone size: many
J gene: TRBJ2-1

CDR3 protein: CASSLNPGTYEQYF
CDR3 DNA: TGTGCCAGCAGCTTAAACCCCGGAACCTACGAGCAGTACTTC
V gene: TRBV7-8
D gene: NA
clone size: few
J gene: TRBJ2-7

CDR3 protein: CASSPQGANTEAFF
CDR3 DNA: TGTGCCAGCAGCCCACAGGGGGCGAACACTGAAGCTTTCTTT
V gene: TRBV7-7
D gene: TRBD1
clone size: many
J gene: TRBJ1-1

CDR3 protein: CASSQSGYEQFF
CDR3 DNA: TGTGCCAGCAGCCAGTCCGGATATGAGCAGTTCTTC
V gene: TRBV3-1
D gene: NA
clone size: NA
J gene: TRBJ2-1

CDR3 protein: CAISESKRSQFF
CDR3 DNA: TGTGCCATCAGTGAGTCCAAACGATCGCAGTTCTTC
V gene: TRBV10-3
D gene: NA
clone size: few
J gene: TRBJ2-1

CDR3 protein: CASSVIASQGGNEQFF
CDR3 DNA: TGTGCCAGCAGCGTAATAGCGTCGCAGGGCGGCAATGAGCAGTTCTTC
V gene: TRBV7-9
D gene: NA
clone size: NA
J gene: TRBJ2-1

CDR3 protein: CASSVSGTSYNEQFF
CDR3 DNA: TGTGCCAGCAGCGTATCCGGGACATCCTACAATGAGCAGTTCTTC
V gene: TRBV9
D gene: NA
clone size: many
J gene: TRBJ2-1

CDR3 protein: CASSQLWPSLAGNTDTQYF
CDR3 DNA: TGCGCCAGCAGCCAACTGTGGCCTTCGTTAGCGGGAAACACAGATACGCAGTATTTT
V gene: TRBV5-1
D gene: TRBD2
clone size: NA
J gene: TRBJ2-3

CDR3 protein: CSAAGLAVNEQYF
CDR3 DNA: TGCAGTGCGGCGGGACTGGCGGTTAACGAGCAGTACTTC
V gene: TRBV20-1
D gene: NA
clone size: NA
J gene: TRBJ2-7

CDR3 protein: CAGRPGRGSYTEAFF
CDR3 DNA: TGTGCCGGCAGACCAGGAAGGGGTTCATACACTGAAGCTTTCTTT
V gene: TRBV28
D gene: NA
clone size: NA
J gene: TRBJ1-1

CDR3 protein: CSALYSLAKNIQYF
CDR3 DNA: TGCAGTGCGCTATACAGTTTGGCCAAAAACATTCAGTACTTC
V gene: TRBV20-1
D gene: NA
clone size: NA
J gene: TRBJ2-4

CDR3 protein: CASSRRLAGGTDTQYF
CDR3 DNA: TGTGCCAGCAGCCGGAGGCTAGCGGGAGGCACAGATACGCAGTATTTT
V gene: TRBV3-1
D gene: TRBD2
clone size: NA
J gene: TRBJ2-3

CDR3 protein: CASRGTSGSYEQFF
CDR3 DNA: TGTGCCAGCAGGGGGACTAGCGGGAGTTATGAGCAGTTCTTC
V gene: TRBV7-8
D gene: TRBD2
clone size: NA
J gene: TRBJ2-1

CDR3 protein: CSVWGGEQGYTF
CDR3 DNA: TGCAGCGTGTGGGGGGGTGAGCAGGGCTACACCTTC
V gene: TRBV29-1
D gene: NA
clone size: NA
J gene: TRBJ1-2

CDR3 protein: CASSLSTLAGPFF
CDR3 DNA: TGTGCCAGCAGCTTAAGTACATTGGCGGGACCGTTCTTC
V gene: TRBV11-2
D gene: NA
clone size: NA
J gene: TRBJ2-1

CDR3 protein: CASSLVGIEQFF
CDR3 DNA: TGCGCCAGCAGCTTAGTAGGAATAGAGCAGTTCTTC
V gene: TRBV5-1
D gene: NA
clone size: NA
J gene: TRBJ2-1

CDR3 protein: CASSSKGQGYEQYF
CDR3 DNA: TGTGCCAGCAGCTCGAAGGGGCAGGGCTACGAGCAGTACTTC
V gene: TRBV5-4
D gene: NA
clone size: many
J gene: TRBJ2-7

CDR3 protein: CASSPRQGQNSPLHF
CDR3 DNA: TGTGCCAGCAGTCCCCGACAGGGACAAAATTCACCCCTCCACTTT
V gene: TRBV27
D gene: TRBD1
clone size: few
J gene: TRBJ1-6

CDR3 protein: CASSFSGRLFNEQFF
CDR3 DNA: TGTGCCAGCAGCTTTAGCGGGAGACTCTTCAATGAGCAGTTCTTC
V gene: TRBV5-4
D gene: TRBD2
clone size: few
J gene: TRBJ2-1

CDR3 protein: CASSGAGAITDTQYF
CDR3 DNA: TGTGCCAGCAGTGGTGCGGGAGCGATCACAGATACGCAGTATTTT
V gene: TRBV6-1
D gene: TRBD2
clone size: NA
J gene: TRBJ2-3

CDR3 protein: CASSIRQGRGGNQPQHF
CDR3 DNA: TGTGCCAGCAGCATACGACAGGGAAGGGGAGGCAATCAGCCCCAGCATTTT
V gene: TRBV13
D gene: TRBD1
clone size: NA
J gene: TRBJ1-5

CDR3 protein: CASSLWGPGPRNSYNEQFF
CDR3 DNA: TGTGCCAGCAGTTTATGGGGACCGGGACCGAGGAACTCCTACAATGAGCAGTTCTTC
V gene: TRBV28
D gene: NA
clone size: few
J gene: TRBJ2-1

CDR3 protein: CASSLAGATDTQYF
CDR3 DNA: TGTGCCAGCAGCCTAGCGGGGGCCACAGATACGCAGTATTTT
V gene: TRBV4-2
D gene: TRBD2
clone size: many
J gene: TRBJ2-3

CDR3 protein: CSARDLPTDTQYF
CDR3 DNA: TGCAGTGCTAGAGATTTGCCCACAGATACGCAGTATTTT
V gene: TRBV20-1
D gene: NA
clone size: many
J gene: TRBJ2-3

CDR3 protein: CASRRPGQPQHF
CDR3 DNA: TGTGCCAGCAGACGCCCGGGTCAGCCCCAGCATTTT
V gene: TRBV28
D gene: NA
clone size: NA
J gene: TRBJ1-5

CDR3 protein: CASSLAVAGAGEQFF
CDR3 DNA: TGTGCCAGCAGCTTAGCGGTAGCGGGAGCGGGTGAGCAGTTCTTC
V gene: TRBV7-6
D gene: TRBD2
clone size: NA
J gene: TRBJ2-1

CDR3 protein: CASSQEGGRAKNIQYF
CDR3 DNA: TGTGCCAGCAGCCAAGAAGGCGGGAGGGCCAAAAACATTCAGTACTTC
V gene: TRBV3-1
D gene: TRBD2
clone size: NA
J gene: TRBJ2-4

CDR3 protein: CASRKRTGDGQPQHF
CDR3 DNA: TGTGCCAGCAGGAAGAGGACAGGGGACGGTCAGCCCCAGCATTTT
V gene: TRBV6-5
D gene: TRBD1
clone size: NA
J gene: TRBJ1-5

CDR3 protein: CASSYVKGNSPLHF
CDR3 DNA: TGTGCCAGCAGTTATGTTAAAGGGAATTCACCCCTCCACTTT
V gene: TRBV6-5
D gene: NA
clone size: NA
J gene: TRBJ1-6

CDR3 protein: CSASPNPGAGSTDTQYF
CDR3 DNA: TGCAGTGCCAGCCCGAACCCCGGGGCGGGCTCCACAGATACGCAGTATTTT
V gene: TRBV20-1
D gene: NA
clone size: few
J gene: TRBJ2-3

CDR3 protein: CASSYSFHGAYEQYF
CDR3 DNA: TGTGCCAGCAGTTACTCGTTCCATGGTGCCTACGAGCAGTACTTC
V gene: TRBV6-2/TRBV6-3
D gene: NA
clone size: NA
J gene: TRBJ2-7

CDR3 protein: CASSQGQGNNEQFF
CDR3 DNA: TGTGCCAGCAGCCAAGGTCAGGGAAACAATGAGCAGTTCTTC
V gene: TRBV4-2
D gene: NA
clone size: many
J gene: TRBJ2-1

CDR3 protein: CASNQGSYEQYF
CDR3 DNA: TGTGCCAGCAACCAGGGGTCGTACGAGCAGTACTTC
V gene: TRBV5-6
D gene: NA
clone size: NA
J gene: TRBJ2-7

CDR3 protein: CASSLGQAQYF
CDR3 DNA: TGTGCCAGCAGTTTAGGGCAGGCTCAGTATTTT
V gene: TRBV12-3/TRBV12-4
D gene: NA
clone size: few
J gene: TRBJ2-3

CDR3 protein: CASSQDILMAGIYEQYF
CDR3 DNA: TGTGCCAGCAGCCAAGATATCCTGATGGCAGGGATCTACGAGCAGTACTTC
V gene: TRBV14
D gene: NA
clone size: NA
J gene: TRBJ2-7

CDR3 protein: CSAGTSGRAVGEQYF
CDR3 DNA: TGCAGTGCAGGGACTAGCGGGAGGGCCGTCGGCGAGCAGTACTTC
V gene: TRBV20-1
D gene: TRBD2
clone size: few
J gene: TRBJ2-7

CDR3 protein: CASARGRLSYEQYF
CDR3 DNA: TGTGCCAGCGCCCGTGGACGCCTCTCCTACGAGCAGTACTTC
V gene: TRBV7-2
D gene: NA
clone size: NA
J gene: TRBJ2-7

CDR3 protein: CASSLGDGVGSGNTIYF
CDR3 DNA: TGTGCCAGCAGCTTAGGGGACGGTGTGGGGTCTGGAAACACCATATATTTT
V gene: TRBV7-8
D gene: NA
clone size: few
J gene: TRBJ1-3

CDR3 protein: CAISLGAEAFF
CDR3 DNA: TGTGCCATCAGCCTGGGAGCTGAAGCTTTCTTT
V gene: TRBV10-3
D gene: NA
clone size: few
J gene: TRBJ1-1

CDR3 protein: CSAHLTSGHAYEQYF
CDR3 DNA: TGCAGTGCTCACCTCACTAGCGGGCACGCCTACGAGCAGTACTTC
V gene: TRBV20-1
D gene: TRBD2
clone size: many
J gene: TRBJ2-7

CDR3 protein: CASSQGTDTQYF
CDR3 DNA: TGTGCCAGCAGCCAAGGTACAGATACGCAGTATTTT
V gene: TRBV12-3/TRBV12-4
D gene: NA
clone size: NA
J gene: TRBJ2-3